This T cell receptor beta chain was captured in a study of T cells after yellow fever vaccination. The CDR3 consists of 16 residues. From germline, CDR1 is SGHRS and CDR2 YFSETQ. Trimming removed 4 bases from V and 0 bases from J, with 14 bases in between. Study-wide results and caveats: Peaking faster, on day 5 versus 15, the secondary response was nonetheless weaker. The booster response re-showed most primary clones: more than 95% CD4, almost 90% CD8.

5'RACE template switching added a universal primer site and UMIs to TCR cDNA. In TCRdb, the 5' RACE reads were re-called with MiXCR into one record per CDR3 protein. Seen here are some 600,000 distinct CDR3 sequences, less than 20% observed once, and the top ten hold roughly 17%. Note on this clonotype: Its cognate antigen is unknown.

The material was PBMCs, obtained less than 6 days after the first yellow fever vaccination. The chain carries TRBV5-1 and TRBJ1-3; the D is unclear. The receptor was isolated from a man aged 18 to 30 who received the YFV17D yellow fever vaccine. The CDR3: CASSPQPGDSGNTIYF. Written as DNA, the CDR3 is TGCGCCAGCAGCCCCCAGCCAGGCGACTCTGGAAACACCATATATTTT.